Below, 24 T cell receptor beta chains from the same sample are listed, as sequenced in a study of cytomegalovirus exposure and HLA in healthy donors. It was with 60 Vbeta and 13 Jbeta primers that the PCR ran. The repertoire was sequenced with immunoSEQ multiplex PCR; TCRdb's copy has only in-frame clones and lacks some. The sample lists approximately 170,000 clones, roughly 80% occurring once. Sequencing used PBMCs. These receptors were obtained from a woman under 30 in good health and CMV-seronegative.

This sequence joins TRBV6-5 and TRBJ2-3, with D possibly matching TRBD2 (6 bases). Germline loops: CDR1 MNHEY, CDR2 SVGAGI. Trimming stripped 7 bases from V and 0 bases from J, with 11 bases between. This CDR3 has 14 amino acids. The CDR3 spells CASTLGGSTDTQYF. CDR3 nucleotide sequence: TGTGCCAGCACCCTAGGAGGGAGCACAGATACGCAGTATTTT.

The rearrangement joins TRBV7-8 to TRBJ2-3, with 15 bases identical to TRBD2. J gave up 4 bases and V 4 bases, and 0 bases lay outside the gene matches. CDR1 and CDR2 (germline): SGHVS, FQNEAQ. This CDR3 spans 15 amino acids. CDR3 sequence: CASSWTSGGADTQYF. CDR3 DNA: TGTGCCAGCAGCTGGACTAGCGGGGGGGCAGATACGCAGTATTTT. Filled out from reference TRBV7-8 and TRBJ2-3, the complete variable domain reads GAGVSQSPRYKVAKRGQDVALRCDPISGHVSLFWYQQALGQGPEFLTYFQNEAQLDKSGLPSDRFFAERPEGSVSTLKIQRTQQEDSAVYLCASSWTSGGADTQYFGPGTRLTVL.

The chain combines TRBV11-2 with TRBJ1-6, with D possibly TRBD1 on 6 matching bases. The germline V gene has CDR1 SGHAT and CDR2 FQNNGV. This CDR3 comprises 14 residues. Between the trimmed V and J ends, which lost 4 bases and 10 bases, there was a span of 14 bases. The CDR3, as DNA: TGTGCCAGCAGCTCAGGACAGTTAGGATCACCCCTCCACTTT. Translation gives CASSSGQLGSPLHF.

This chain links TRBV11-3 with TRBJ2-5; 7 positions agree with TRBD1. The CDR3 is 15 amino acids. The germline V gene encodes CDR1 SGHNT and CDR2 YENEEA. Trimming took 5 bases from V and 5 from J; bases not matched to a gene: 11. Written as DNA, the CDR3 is TGTGCCAGCAGCCCCGCCGGGACAGCGTTGGAGACCCAGTACTTC. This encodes CASSPAGTALETQYF.

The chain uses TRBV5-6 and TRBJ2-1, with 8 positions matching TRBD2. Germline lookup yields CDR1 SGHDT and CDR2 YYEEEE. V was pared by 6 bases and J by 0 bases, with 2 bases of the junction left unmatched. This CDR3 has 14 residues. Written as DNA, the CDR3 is TGTGCCAGCAATGGACTAGCCTCCTACAATGAGCAGTTCTTC. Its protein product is CASNGLASYNEQFF.

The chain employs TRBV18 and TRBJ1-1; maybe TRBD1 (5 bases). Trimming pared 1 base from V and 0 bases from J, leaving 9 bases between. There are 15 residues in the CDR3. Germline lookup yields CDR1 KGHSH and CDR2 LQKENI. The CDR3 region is CASSPRSGLNTEAFF. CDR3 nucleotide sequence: TGTGCCAGCTCACCACGTTCAGGGTTGAACACTGAAGCTTTCTTT. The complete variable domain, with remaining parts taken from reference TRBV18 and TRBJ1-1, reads NAGVMQNPRHLVRRRGQEARLRCSPMKGHSHVYWYRQLPEEGLKFMVYLQKENIIDESGMPKERFSAEFPKEGPSILRIQQVVRGDSAAYFCASSPRSGLNTEAFFGQGTRLTVV.

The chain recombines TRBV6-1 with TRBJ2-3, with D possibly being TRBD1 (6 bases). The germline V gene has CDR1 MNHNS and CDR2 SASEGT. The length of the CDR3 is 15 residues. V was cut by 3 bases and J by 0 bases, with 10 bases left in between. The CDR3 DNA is TGTGCCAGCAGTGAGGACAGAACTAGCACAGATACGCAGTATTTT. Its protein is CASSEDRTSTDTQYF.

The DNA for the CDR3 is TGTGCCAGTAGTTTAGCGTCAACAGGGAGAGACGAGCAGTACTTC. Protein sequence: CASSLASTGRDEQYF. The chain employs TRBV19 and TRBJ2-7; perhaps TRBD1 as D (6 bases). V was shortened by 5 bases and J by 5 bases, with 19 bases between the two germline ends. Germline CDR1 and CDR2: LNHDA and SQIVND (reference sequence). This CDR3 has 15 residues. The full variable domain, rest sourced from reference TRBV19 and TRBJ2-7, is DGGITQSPKYLFRKEGQNVTLSCEQNLNHDAMYWYRQDPGQGLRLIYYSQIVNDFQKGDIAEGYSVSREKKESFPLTVTSAQKNPTAFYLCASSLASTGRDEQYFGPGTRLTVT.

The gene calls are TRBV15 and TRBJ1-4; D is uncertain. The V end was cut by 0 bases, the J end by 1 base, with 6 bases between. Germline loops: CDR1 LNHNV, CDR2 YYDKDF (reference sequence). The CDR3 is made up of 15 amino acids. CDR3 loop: CATSRDRGTNEKLFF. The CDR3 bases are TGTGCCACCAGCAGAGATCGGGGAACTAATGAAAAACTGTTTTTT. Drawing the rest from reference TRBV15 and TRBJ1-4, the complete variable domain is DAMVIQNPRYQVTQFGKPVTLSCSQTLNHNVMYWYQQKSSQAPKLLFHYYDKDFNNEADTPDNFQSRRPNTSFCFLDIRSPGLGDTAMYLCATSRDRGTNEKLFFGSGTQLSVL.

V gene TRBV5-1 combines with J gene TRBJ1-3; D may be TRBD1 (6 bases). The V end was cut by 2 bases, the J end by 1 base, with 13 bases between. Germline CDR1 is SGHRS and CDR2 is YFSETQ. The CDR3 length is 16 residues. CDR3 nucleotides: TGCGCCAGCAGCTTTACAACAGGGTTTTCTGGAAACACCATATATTTT. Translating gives CASSFTTGFSGNTIYF.

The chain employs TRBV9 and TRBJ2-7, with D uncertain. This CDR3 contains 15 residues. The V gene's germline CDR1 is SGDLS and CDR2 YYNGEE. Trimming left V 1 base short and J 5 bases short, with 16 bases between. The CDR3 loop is CASSVFSGLPDEQYF. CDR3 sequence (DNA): TGTGCCAGCAGCGTATTTAGTGGGCTCCCGGACGAGCAGTACTTC. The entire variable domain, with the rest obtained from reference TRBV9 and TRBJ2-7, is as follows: DSGVTQTPKHLITATGQRVTLRCSPRSGDLSVYWYQQSLDQGLQFLIQYYNGEERAKGNILERFSAQQFPDLHSELNLSSLELGDSALYFCASSVFSGLPDEQYFGPGTRLTVT.

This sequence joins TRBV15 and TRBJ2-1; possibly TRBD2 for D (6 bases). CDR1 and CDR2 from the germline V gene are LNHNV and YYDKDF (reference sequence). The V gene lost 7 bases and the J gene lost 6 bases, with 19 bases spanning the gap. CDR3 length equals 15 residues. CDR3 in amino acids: CATIPREASFNEQFF. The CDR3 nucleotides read TGTGCCACCATTCCCAGGGAGGCTTCTTTCAATGAGCAGTTCTTC.

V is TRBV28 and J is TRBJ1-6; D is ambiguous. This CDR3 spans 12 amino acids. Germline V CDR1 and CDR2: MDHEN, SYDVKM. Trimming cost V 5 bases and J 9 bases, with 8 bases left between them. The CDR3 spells CASSQNGSPLHF. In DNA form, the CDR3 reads TGTGCCAGCAGTCAGAATGGTTCACCCCTCCACTTT.

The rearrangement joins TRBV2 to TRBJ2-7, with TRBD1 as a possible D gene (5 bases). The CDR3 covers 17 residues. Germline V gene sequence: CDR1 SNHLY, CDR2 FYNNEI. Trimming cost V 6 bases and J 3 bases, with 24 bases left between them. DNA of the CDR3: TGTGCCAGCAGGCCACCCCTTTTGGGCAGGGTGGGCTACGAGCAGTACTTC. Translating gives CASRPPLLGRVGYEQYF. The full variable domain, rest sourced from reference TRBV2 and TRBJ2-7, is EPEVTQTPSHQVTQMGQEVILRCVPISNHLYFYWYRQILGQKVEFLVSFYNNEISEKSEIFDDQFSVERPDGSNFTLKIRSTKLEDSAMYFCASRPPLLGRVGYEQYFGPGTRLTVT.

DNA for the CDR3: TGTGCCACCAGGCGTCGGGTCGGGTCGGGGGCCAACGTCCTGACTTTC. This translates into CATRRRVGSGANVLTF. The V call is TRBV15, the J call TRBJ2-6; D ambiguous. V was trimmed by 6 bases and J by 4 bases, leaving 16 bases between them. The germline V gene has CDR1 LNHNV and CDR2 YYDKDF (reference sequence). The CDR3 covers 16 residues.

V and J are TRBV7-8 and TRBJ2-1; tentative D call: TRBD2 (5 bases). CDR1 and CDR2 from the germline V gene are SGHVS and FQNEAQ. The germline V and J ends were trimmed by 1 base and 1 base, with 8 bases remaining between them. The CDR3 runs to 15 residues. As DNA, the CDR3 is TGTGCCAGCAGCTTAGGGTGGGAGTCCTACAATGAGCAGTTCTTC. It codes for CASSLGWESYNEQFF.

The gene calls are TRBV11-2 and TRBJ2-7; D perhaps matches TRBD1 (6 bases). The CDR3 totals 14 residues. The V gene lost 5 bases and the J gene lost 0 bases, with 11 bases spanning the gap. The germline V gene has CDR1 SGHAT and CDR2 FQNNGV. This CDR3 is CASSVTGSSYEQYF. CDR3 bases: TGTGCCAGCAGCGTAACAGGGAGCTCCTACGAGCAGTACTTC.

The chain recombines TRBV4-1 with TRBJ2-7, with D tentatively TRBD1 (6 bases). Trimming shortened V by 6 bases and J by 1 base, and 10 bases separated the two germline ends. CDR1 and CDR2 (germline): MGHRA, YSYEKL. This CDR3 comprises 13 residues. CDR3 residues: CASRATGSYEQYF. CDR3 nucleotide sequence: TGCGCCAGCAGAGCCACAGGGTCCTACGAGCAGTACTTC.

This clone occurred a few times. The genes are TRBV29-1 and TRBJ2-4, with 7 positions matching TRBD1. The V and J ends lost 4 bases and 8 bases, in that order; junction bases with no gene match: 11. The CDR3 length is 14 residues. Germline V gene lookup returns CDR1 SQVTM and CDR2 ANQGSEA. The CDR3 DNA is TGCAGCGTTGTAGCCGGACAGGACCTACACATTCAGTACTTC. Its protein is CSVVAGQDLHIQYF.

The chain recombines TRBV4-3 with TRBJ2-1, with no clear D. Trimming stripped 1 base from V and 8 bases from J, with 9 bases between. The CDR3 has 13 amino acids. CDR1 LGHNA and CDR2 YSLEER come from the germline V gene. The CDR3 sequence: CASSQARRDEQFF. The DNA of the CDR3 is TGCGCCAGCAGCCAAGCGAGACGGGATGAGCAGTTCTTC.

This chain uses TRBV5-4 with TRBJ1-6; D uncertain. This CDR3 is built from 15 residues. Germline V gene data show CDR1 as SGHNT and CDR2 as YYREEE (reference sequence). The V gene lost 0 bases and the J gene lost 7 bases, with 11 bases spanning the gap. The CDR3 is CASSLGQTLNSPLHF. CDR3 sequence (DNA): TGTGCCAGCAGCTTGGGGCAGACTCTAAATTCACCCCTCCACTTT.

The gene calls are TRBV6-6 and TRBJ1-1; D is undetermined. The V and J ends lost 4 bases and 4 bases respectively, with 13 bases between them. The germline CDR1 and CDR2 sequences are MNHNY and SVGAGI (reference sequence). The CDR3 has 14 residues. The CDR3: CASSFSTGGTEAFF. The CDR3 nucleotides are TGTGCCAGCAGTTTTTCGACCGGAGGCACTGAAGCTTTCTTT.

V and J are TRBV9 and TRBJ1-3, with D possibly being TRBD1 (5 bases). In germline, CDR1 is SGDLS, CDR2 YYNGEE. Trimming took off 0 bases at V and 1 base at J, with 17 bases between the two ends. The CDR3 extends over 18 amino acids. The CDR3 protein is CASSVASSGGLSGNTIYF. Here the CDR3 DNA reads TGTGCCAGCAGCGTAGCATCTTCCGGGGGGTTATCTGGAAACACCATATATTTT.

The CDR3 region has the DNA TGTGCCAGCAGTTTGCCGGCGGGAGGGAGGGAGACCCAGTACTTC. Translating gives CASSLPAGGRETQYF. V and J are TRBV28 and TRBJ2-5; TRBD2 aligns across 9 bases. This CDR3 has 15 amino acids. The germline CDR1 and CDR2 sequences are MDHEN and SYDVKM. V trimming: 3 bases; J trimming: 5 bases; junction bases outside the gene matches: 7.